One and the same sample provided the 9 T cell receptor beta chains below, sequenced in a study of T cells in Graves' hyperthyroidism and ophthalmopathy. Amplification yielded TCR beta CDR3 regions, with RNA transcripts as the source. TCR CDR3 regions were first amplified by RT-PCR with HTBI primers. TCRdb re-called the multiplex PCR reads through MiXCR, storing one row per CDR3 protein. The table lists about 250,000 distinct CDR3 sequences, roughly 22% of them singletons, with around 65% in the top ten. Sequenced input: blood. The source is a man aged 30-40 years with Graves' ophthalmopathy.

This clonotype was detected only a few times. This chain links TRBV27 with TRBJ2-2; 7 positions agree with TRBD1. After removal of 5 bases from V and 6 bases from J, the junction contained 9 bases not matched to a gene. Germline V CDR1 and CDR2: MNHEY, SMNVEV (reference sequence). The CDR3 extends over 15 amino acids. CDR3 amino acids: CASSLQGQIPGELFF. CDR3 bases: TGTGCCAGCAGTCTACAGGGACAGATTCCCGGGGAGCTGTTTTTT.

The rearrangement uses TRBV11-2 and TRBJ2-1; 13 nucleotides align to TRBD2. The CDR3 spans 18 residues. The V gene end was trimmed by 1 base and the J gene end by 8 bases; junction bases not matched to a gene: 11. Germline V gives CDR1 SGHAT, CDR2 FQNNGV. The CDR3 spells CASSLVAATSGRDDEQFF. The DNA of the CDR3 is TGTGCCAGCAGCTTAGTCGCCGCTACTAGCGGGAGGGATGATGAGCAGTTCTTC.

This clonotype was picked up many times. The genes are TRBV30 and TRBJ2-7; D call uncertain. The CDR3 length is 13 residues. Per germline, CDR1 GTSNPN and CDR2 SVGIG (reference sequence). Trimming pared 5 bases from V and 3 bases from J, leaving 14 bases between. The CDR3 protein is CAWALSGRYEQYF. Here the CDR3 DNA reads TGTGCCTGGGCCCTCTCCGGGCGCTACGAGCAGTACTTC.

This clonotype was detected only once. The chain links TRBV18 to TRBJ2-7; TRBD2 agrees at 8 bases. CDR3 length equals 18 residues. The J segment lost 2 bases and the V segment lost 3 bases, leaving 15 bases of the junction unmatched. Per germline, CDR1 KGHSH and CDR2 LQKENI. Written as DNA, the CDR3 is TGTGCCAGCTCACCGAGGTCATCTGGGACTAGTTATACCTACGAGCAGTACTTC. This codes for CASSPRSSGTSYTYEQYF.

This clonotype was recorded at least ten times. V gene TRBV11-1 combines with J gene TRBJ2-1; D perhaps matches TRBD1 (6 bases). V was pared by 3 bases and J by 2 bases, with 11 bases between. Per the germline V gene, CDR1 is SGHAT and CDR2 is FQDESV (reference sequence). The CDR3 spans 15 residues. This CDR3 is CASSFRQGTYNEQFF. CDR3 nucleotides: TGTGCCAGCAGCTTCCGGCAGGGGACCTACAATGAGCAGTTCTTC.

With regard to this clonotype: An end of the junction differs from the germline gene, which may be a read error. V and J are TRBV2 and TRBJ2-7, with D tentatively TRBD1 (6 bases). CDR1 is SNHLY, CDR2 FYNNEI, per germline. CDR3 size: 16 residues. The CDR3 loop is CASSPGVSRLSYERYF. CDR3 nucleotide sequence: TGTGCCAGCAGCCCAGGGGTTTCACGACTTTCCTACGAGCGGTACTTC.

This clonotype occurred many times. The J gene is TRBJ2-7, the V gene TRBV5-6, with D possibly TRBD1 on 5 matching bases. V dropped 0 bases and J dropped 5 bases, with 12 bases sitting between them. CDR1 and CDR2 (germline): SGHDT, YYEEEE. This CDR3 is built from 14 residues. The CDR3 DNA reads as TGTGCCAGCAGCTTGGAGGGCAGGGTACACGAGCAGTACTTC. Its translation is CASSLEGRVHEQYF.

The chain joins TRBV12-3 or TRBV12-4 to TRBJ2-2; 10 bases map to TRBD2. The length of the CDR3 is 13 residues. V lost 8 bases to trimming and J lost 8 bases; unmatched junction nucleotides: 5. The CDR3 bases are TGTGCCAGCGCTAGCGGGAGTCGAGGGGAGCTGTTTTTT. This translates into CASASGSRGELFF.

This clonotype occurred a few times. The chain combines TRBV7-2 with TRBJ2-5, with a possible D match to TRBD1 (6 bases). V gave up 2 bases and J gave up 4 bases, with 8 bases separating them. CDR1 is SGHTA and CDR2 is FQGNSA in the germline V gene. The CDR3 totals 13 residues. CDR3 bases: TGTGCCAGCAGCTTACAGGGGTCAGAGACCCAGTACTTC. Amino acid sequence: CASSLQGSETQYF.